The 6 T cell receptor beta chains in this list originate from one sample, sequenced in a study of blood T cell repertoires in COVID-19 (dated by TCRdb to 2018 to 2020). The library was obtained by the immunoSEQ multiplex PCR assay. What TCRdb holds here is the immuneACCESS table cut down to in-frame rearrangements. Part of the clones is not present; checked against another copy, under half of the missing clones reflect an unresolved V gene, and the others are unexplained. For this sample there are under 150,000 clones; about 87% appear just once. Roughly 28% of the sample belongs to the ten largest clones. The sequencing sample was made of peripheral blood. These TCRs come from a human donor in a cohort sampled during active COVID-19.

The chain has TRBV12-3 or TRBV12-4 and TRBJ1-1; tentatively, D is TRBD1 (6 bases). The V gene lost 6 bases and the J gene lost 5 bases, with 13 bases spanning the gap. CDR3 length: 13 amino acids. The CDR3 bases are TGTGCCAGCAGCCTCCGAGGGGGTACTGAAGCTTTCTTT. It encodes CASSLRGGTEAFF.

This rearrangement joins TRBV7-3 to TRBJ1-2, with 7 bases aligning to TRBD1. This CDR3 comprises 13 residues. Germline V lookup: CDR1 SGHTA, CDR2 FQGTGA. With 4 bases clipped from V and 7 bases from J, the junction kept 6 bases outside the gene matches. In DNA form, the CDR3 reads TGTGCCAGCAGCTCCAGGGGGGACGGTGGCTACACCTTC. This encodes CASSSRGDGGYTF. Drawing the rest from reference TRBV7-3 and TRBJ1-2, the complete variable domain is GAGVSQTPSNKVTEKGKYVELRCDPISGHTALYWYRQSLGQGPEFLIYFQGTGAADDSGLPNDRFFAVRPEGSVSTLKIQRTERGDSAVYLCASSSRGDGGYTFGSGTRLTVV.

The rearrangement links TRBV12-3 or TRBV12-4 to TRBJ2-1; 8 nucleotides agree with TRBD1. The CDR3 totals 13 residues. Trimming removed 4 bases from V and 6 bases from J; junction bases left unmatched: 2. CDR3 loop: CASSWTGFNEQFF. CDR3 sequence (DNA): TGTGCCAGCAGTTGGACAGGGTTCAATGAGCAGTTCTTC.

The V gene is TRBV10-1, the J gene TRBJ2-7; 7 bases fit TRBD1. V lost 7 bases and J lost 4; bases outside the gene matches: 10. CDR3 length: 14 residues. CDR1 is WNHNN and CDR2 is SYGVQD in the germline V gene (reference sequence). In DNA, the CDR3 is TGCGCCAGCAAGGGAGACAGGGTTTGTTACGAGCAGTACTTC. It yields the protein CASKGDRVCYEQYF.

In DNA, the CDR3 is TGTGCCAGCAGCGTAGAGGGAGGGAACACTGAAGCTTTCTTT. Protein: CASSVEGGNTEAFF. This rearrangement joins TRBV9 to TRBJ1-1; D not certain. V lost 0 bases to trimming and J lost 1 base, with 7 bases between them. The CDR3 consists of 14 residues. CDR1 and CDR2 from the germline V gene are SGDLS and YYNGEE.

J is TRBJ1-2 and V is TRBV7-9; 7 nucleotides agree with TRBD1. The CDR3 consists of 15 residues. Trimming took 5 bases from V and 4 from J; bases not matched to a gene: 10. Germline assignment: CDR1 SEHNR and CDR2 FQNEAQ (reference sequence). CDR3 amino acids: CASSPRTGLPYGYTF. CDR3 DNA: TGTGCCAGCAGCCCCCGGACAGGCCTACCCTATGGCTACACCTTC.